This T cell receptor beta chain was sequenced during a study of glioma-infiltrating T cells after dendritic cell vaccination. The time point here: after dendritic cell vaccination, including at tumor progression/relapse. TCRdb keeps only in-frame clones here, not all; method: immunoSEQ multiplex PCR. The data hold roughly 100,000 clones, with around 87% observed a single time. The V end was cut by 3 bases, the J end by 3 bases, with 10 bases between. Germline CDR1 reads SGHRS; CDR2 reads YFSETQ. CDR3 length equals 15 residues. This clonotype was sampled from a human donor with glioblastoma. Specimen: blood, collected after dendritic cell vaccination. V gene TRBV5-1 combines with J gene TRBJ2-6; possible D gene TRBD1, 6 bases. As DNA, the CDR3 is TGCGCCAGCAGCTCACAGGGCATTGGGGCCAACGTCCTGACTTTC. Translation gives CASSSQGIGANVLTF.